This T cell receptor beta chain was captured in a study of blood T cell repertoires in COVID-19 (dated by TCRdb to 2018 to 2020). Regarding the study in general: Samples covering the acute and convalescent phases of COVID-19 were provided by collaborators in the United States, Italy and Spain. Deeply sampled blood TCRbeta repertoires from subjects exposed to, actively infected with, or recovered from COVID-19 were included in the dataset. The material from the prospective study consisted of cDNA or gDNA derived from T cells, B-cell-depleted T cells, or PBMCs. Where HLA class I and class II types were available, the types were taken from metadata supplied by the sample provider, not from assay-based typing. Samples were obtained from the ongoing ImmuneRACE study (first 160 participants) and from 1,200 or so subjects provided by 6 global collaborators. A freely available public database, intended as a resource for researchers studying the immune response to SARS-CoV-2, is where the repertoires were released. The sample metadata nearly always contained a de-identified subject ID, COVID-19 status, age in years and sex. Overall study outcomes, separate from this receptor: The amount of clinical and demographic metadata varied by source and participant and was provided uncurated.

This clone was counted only a few times. Its recognized antigen is unknown. There are no base qualities to consult, and no much larger clone falls within one base. CDR1 SEHNR and CDR2 FQNEAQ are derived from the germline V gene (reference sequence). The CDR3 goes from the cysteine to the phenylalanine over 16 residues. Only CDR3 DNA is held: 48 bases, read in frame from base 1. At the junction V is shortened by 1 base and J by 5 bases, with 17 bases in between. TCRbeta CDR3 regions were amplified from genomic DNA by means of the immunoSEQ Assay, a bias-controlled multiplex PCR. The original methods were these. Within the assay, amplification of reference gene primers was used to estimate how many nucleated cells each sample contained. Sequence reads were collapsed and filtered to measure the absolute abundance of every unique TCRbeta CDR3 rearrangement. Productive Simpson clonality was computed per sample as the square root of Simpson's diversity index over productive rearrangements. TCRdb holds this immuneACCESS table with in-frame rearrangements only. Some clones are missing; in checked studies, unresolved V genes explain under half, and the rest has no known cause. The DNA gave D and trimming, while V, J and clone size come from that table. Within this sample are 150,000 to 200,000 clones, with 70% to 85% of them counted one time only. Around 5.2% of the sample goes to the ten largest clones.

Participants in the prospective study were aged roughly 18 to 100 years, lived in 24 United States geographic areas, and enrolled through a virtual design. In the prospective study, participants were assigned to cohorts based on the clinical history participants reported in a screening survey and a study questionnaire. Mobile phlebotomists in the prospective study collected whole blood, serum and a nasopharyngeal or oropharyngeal swab from every participant. Over a roughly 2-month period, participants in the prospective study had the option of providing additional blood draws and questionnaires. Before DNA extraction, blood samples from the prospective study were shipped at room temperature or frozen.

This clonotype originated in a woman aged 60 to 75 with acute COVID-19. Sequencing used PBMCs or T cells enriched from blood (not recorded which). Recombination connected TRBV7-9 to TRBJ2-5; TRBD1 is perhaps the D gene, given 6 matching bases. The DNA sequence is given as TGTGCCAGCAGCTTAGTCGGAGGTATCCAGGGGGAGACCCAGTACTTC. This is translated as CASSLVGGIQGETQYF.